This T cell receptor beta chain was sequenced during a study of blood T cell repertoires in COVID-19. Study-level background: Donors in the United States, Italy and Spain gave samples during acute or convalescent COVID-19.

Source study methods: Amplification of reference gene primers was used by the study to estimate nucleated cell counts. Generated by immunoSEQ multiplex PCR, the TCRdb table keeps only in-frame clones and is missing some. The V and J calls and clone size come from that table; D and trimming were worked out from the DNA. The top ten clones hold 12% to 15% of a sample with about 180,000 clones, 65% to 90% of them seen once. V lost 0 bases to trimming and J lost 8 bases, with 12 bases between them. The length of the CDR3 is 14 residues. Germline values: CDR1 SEHNR, CDR2 FQNEAQ (reference sequence). The clonotype originates from a man aged 50 to 60 who had recovered from COVID-19. The sequenced material came from PBMCs or T cells enriched from blood (not recorded which). The chain carries TRBV7-9 and TRBJ2-3; TRBD2 might be the D (5 bases). CDR3: CASSLAGLRATQYF. The DNA for the CDR3 is TGTGCCAGCAGCTTAGCGGGGTTGAGGGCTACGCAGTATTTT.